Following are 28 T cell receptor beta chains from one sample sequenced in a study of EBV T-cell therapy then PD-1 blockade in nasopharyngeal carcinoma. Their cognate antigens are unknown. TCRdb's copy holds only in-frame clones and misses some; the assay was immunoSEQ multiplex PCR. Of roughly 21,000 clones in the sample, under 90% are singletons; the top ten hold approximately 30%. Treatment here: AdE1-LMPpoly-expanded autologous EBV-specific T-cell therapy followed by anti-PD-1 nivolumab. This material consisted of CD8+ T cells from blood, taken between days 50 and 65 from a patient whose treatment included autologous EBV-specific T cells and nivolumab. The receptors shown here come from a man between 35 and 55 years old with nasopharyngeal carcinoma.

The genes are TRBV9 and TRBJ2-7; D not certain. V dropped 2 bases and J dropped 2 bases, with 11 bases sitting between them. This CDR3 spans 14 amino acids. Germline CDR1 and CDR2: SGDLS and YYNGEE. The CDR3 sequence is CASSVGGNPYEQYF. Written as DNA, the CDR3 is TGTGCCAGCAGCGTCGGTGGTAACCCCTACGAGCAGTACTTC. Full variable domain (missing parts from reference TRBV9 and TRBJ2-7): DSGVTQTPKHLITATGQRVTLRCSPRSGDLSVYWYQQSLDQGLQFLIQYYNGEERAKGNILERFSAQQFPDLHSELNLSSLELGDSALYFCASSVGGNPYEQYFGPGTRLTVT.

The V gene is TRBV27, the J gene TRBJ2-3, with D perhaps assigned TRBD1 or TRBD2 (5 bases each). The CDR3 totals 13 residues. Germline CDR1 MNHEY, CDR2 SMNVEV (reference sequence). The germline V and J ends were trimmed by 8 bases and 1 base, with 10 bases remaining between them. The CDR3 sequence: CASGGRRTDTQYF. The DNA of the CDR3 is TGTGCCAGCGGGGGACGGCGCACAGATACGCAGTATTTT.

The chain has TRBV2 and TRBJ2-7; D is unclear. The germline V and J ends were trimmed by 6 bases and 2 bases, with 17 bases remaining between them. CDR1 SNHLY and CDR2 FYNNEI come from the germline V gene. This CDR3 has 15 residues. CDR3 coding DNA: TGTGCCAGCAGACCCGCCCCACTATCCCCCTACGAGCAGTACTTC. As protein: CASRPAPLSPYEQYF.

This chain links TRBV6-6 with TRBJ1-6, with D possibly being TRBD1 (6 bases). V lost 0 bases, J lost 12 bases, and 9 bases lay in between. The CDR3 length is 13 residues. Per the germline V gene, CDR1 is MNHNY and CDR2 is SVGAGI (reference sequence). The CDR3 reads CASSYSGQEPLHF. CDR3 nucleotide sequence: TGTGCCAGCAGTTACTCGGGACAAGAACCCCTCCACTTT.

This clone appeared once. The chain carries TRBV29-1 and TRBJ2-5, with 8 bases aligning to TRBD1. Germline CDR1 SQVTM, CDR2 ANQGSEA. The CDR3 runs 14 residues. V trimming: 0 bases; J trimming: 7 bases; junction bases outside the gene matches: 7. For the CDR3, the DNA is TGCAGCGTTGAAGACAGGGGGCAGTTAGGGACCCAGTACTTC. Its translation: CSVEDRGQLGTQYF.

The CDR3 DNA reads TGTGCCAGCAGCTTAGAAGCGGGGGGGCCCCATGAGCAGTTCTTC. Its protein is CASSLEAGGPHEQFF. This rearrangement joins TRBV7-2 to TRBJ2-1; 10 bases map to TRBD2. CDR1 and CDR2 (germline): SGHTA, FQGNSA. The CDR3 spans 15 residues. The trim removed 1 base at V and 8 bases at J, leaving 5 bases unmatched.

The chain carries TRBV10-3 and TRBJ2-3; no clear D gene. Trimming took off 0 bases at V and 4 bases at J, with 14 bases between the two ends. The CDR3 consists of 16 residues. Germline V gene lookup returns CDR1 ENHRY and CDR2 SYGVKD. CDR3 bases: TGTGCCATCAGTGAGTCGAGTATTCCTCGGGCAGATACGCAGTATTTT. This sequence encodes CAISESSIPRADTQYF.

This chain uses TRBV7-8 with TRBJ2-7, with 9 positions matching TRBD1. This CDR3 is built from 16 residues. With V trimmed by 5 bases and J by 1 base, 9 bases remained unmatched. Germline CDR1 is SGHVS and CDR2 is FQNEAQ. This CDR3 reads CASSERQGGPSYEQYF. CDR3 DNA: TGTGCCAGCAGCGAACGACAGGGGGGTCCTTCCTACGAGCAGTACTTC. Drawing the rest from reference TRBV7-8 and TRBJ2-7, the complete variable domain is GAGVSQSPRYKVAKRGQDVALRCDPISGHVSLFWYQQALGQGPEFLTYFQNEAQLDKSGLPSDRFFAERPEGSVSTLKIQRTQQEDSAVYLCASSERQGGPSYEQYFGPGTRLTVT.

The CDR3: CASSLGLSTMNTEAFF. The CDR3 nucleotides read TGTGCCAGCAGCTTGGGGCTCTCCACTATGAACACTGAAGCTTTCTTT. J is TRBJ1-1 and V is TRBV5-6; D is ambiguous. CDR1 and CDR2 (germline): SGHDT, YYEEEE. The CDR3 spans 16 residues. V lost 0 bases and J 0 bases, leaving 12 bases between the germline ends.

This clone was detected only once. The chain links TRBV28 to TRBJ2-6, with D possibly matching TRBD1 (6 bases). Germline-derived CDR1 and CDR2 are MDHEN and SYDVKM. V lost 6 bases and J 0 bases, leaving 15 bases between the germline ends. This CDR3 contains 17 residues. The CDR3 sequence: CASSPRGPFSGANVLTF. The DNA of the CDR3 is TGTGCCAGCAGCCCCAGGGGACCGTTCTCTGGGGCCAACGTCCTGACTTTC.

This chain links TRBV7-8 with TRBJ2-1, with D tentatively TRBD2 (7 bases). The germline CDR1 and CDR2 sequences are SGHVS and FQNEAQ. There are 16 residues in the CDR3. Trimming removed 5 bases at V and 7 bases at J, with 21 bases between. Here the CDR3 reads CASSALGGGGDNEQFF. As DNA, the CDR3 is TGTGCCAGCAGCGCCCTGGGGGGCGGGGGTGATAATGAGCAGTTCTTC.

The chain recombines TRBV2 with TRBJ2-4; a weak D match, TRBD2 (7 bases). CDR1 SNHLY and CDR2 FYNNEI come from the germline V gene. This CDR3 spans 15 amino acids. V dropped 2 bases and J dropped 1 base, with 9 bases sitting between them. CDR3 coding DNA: TGTGCCAGCAGTGAACGGGGGGCTGCCAAAAACATTCAGTACTTC. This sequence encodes CASSERGAAKNIQYF.

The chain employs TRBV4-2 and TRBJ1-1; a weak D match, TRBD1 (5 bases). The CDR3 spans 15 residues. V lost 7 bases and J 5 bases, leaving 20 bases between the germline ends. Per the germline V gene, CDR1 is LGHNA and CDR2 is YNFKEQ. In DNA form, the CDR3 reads TGTGCCAGCACCCCCGGCCGGGGGGGGGTGACTGAAGCTTTCTTT. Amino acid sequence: CASTPGRGGVTEAFF.

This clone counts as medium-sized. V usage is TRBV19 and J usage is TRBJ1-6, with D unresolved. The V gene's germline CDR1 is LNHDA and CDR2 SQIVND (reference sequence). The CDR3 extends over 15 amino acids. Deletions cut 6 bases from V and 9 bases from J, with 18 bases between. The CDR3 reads CASSAHEGSGSPLHF. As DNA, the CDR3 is TGTGCCAGTAGCGCTCACGAGGGAAGCGGTTCACCCCTCCACTTT.

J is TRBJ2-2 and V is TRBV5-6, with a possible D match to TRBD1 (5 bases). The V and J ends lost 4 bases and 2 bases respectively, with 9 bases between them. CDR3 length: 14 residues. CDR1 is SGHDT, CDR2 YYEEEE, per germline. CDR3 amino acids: CASSHGHNTGELFF. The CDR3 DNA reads TGTGCCAGCAGCCACGGACACAACACCGGGGAGCTGTTTTTT.

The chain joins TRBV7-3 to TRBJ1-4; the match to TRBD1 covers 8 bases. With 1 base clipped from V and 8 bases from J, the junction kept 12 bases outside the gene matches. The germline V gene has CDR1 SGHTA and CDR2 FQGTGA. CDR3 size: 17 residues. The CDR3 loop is CASSLKGRTGLGEKLFF. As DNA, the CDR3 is TGTGCCAGCAGCTTAAAGGGGAGGACAGGGCTTGGGGAAAAACTGTTTTTT.

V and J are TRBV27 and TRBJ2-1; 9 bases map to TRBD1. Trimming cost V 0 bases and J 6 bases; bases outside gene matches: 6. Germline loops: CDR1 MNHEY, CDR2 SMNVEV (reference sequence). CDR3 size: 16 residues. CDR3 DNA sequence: TGTGCCAGCAGTTTATCGCCCGGGACAGGGCTCAATGAGCAGTTCTTC. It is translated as CASSLSPGTGLNEQFF.

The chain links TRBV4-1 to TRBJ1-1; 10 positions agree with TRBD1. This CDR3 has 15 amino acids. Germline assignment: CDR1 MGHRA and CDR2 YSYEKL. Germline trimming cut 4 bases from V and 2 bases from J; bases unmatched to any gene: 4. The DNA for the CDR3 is TGCGCCAGCAGCCCCCGGGACAGGGGAAACACTGAAGCTTTCTTT. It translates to CASSPRDRGNTEAFF.

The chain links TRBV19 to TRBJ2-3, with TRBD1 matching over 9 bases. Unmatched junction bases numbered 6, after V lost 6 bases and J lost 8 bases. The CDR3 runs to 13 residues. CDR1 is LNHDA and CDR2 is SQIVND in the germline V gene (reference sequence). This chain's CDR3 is CASSPGTGFTQYF. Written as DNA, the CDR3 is TGTGCCAGTAGCCCCGGGACAGGGTTTACGCAGTATTTT. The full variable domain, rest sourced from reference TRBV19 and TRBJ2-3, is DGGITQSPKYLFRKEGQNVTLSCEQNLNHDAMYWYRQDPGQGLRLIYYSQIVNDFQKGDIAEGYSVSREKKESFPLTVTSAQKNPTAFYLCASSPGTGFTQYFGPGTRLTVL.

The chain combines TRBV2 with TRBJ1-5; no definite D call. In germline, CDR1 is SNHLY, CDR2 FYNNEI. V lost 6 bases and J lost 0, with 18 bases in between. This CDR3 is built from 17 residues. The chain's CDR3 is CASRPRARPLSNQPQHF. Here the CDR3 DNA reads TGTGCCAGCAGACCTAGGGCCCGCCCTCTTAGCAATCAGCCCCAGCATTTT.

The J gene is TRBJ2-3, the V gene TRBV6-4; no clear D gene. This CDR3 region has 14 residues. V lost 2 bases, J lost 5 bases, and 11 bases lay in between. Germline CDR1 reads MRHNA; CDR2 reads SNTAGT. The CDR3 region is CASSDQADRDTQYF. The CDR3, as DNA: TGTGCCAGCAGTGACCAGGCGGACCGAGATACGCAGTATTTT.

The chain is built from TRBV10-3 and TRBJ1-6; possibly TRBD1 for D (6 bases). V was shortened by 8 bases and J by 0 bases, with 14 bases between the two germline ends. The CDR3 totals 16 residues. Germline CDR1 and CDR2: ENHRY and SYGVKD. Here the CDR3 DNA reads TGTGCCATCGGGGGGGGCCTTAGCTCCTATAATTCACCCCTCCACTTT. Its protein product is CAIGGGLSSYNSPLHF.

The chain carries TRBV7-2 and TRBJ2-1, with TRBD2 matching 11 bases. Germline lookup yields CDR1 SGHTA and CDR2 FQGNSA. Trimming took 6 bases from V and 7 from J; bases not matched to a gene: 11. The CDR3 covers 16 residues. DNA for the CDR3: TGTGCCAGCAGATTCTTTAGCGGGGGGGCCAGGAATGAGCAGTTCTTC. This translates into CASRFFSGGARNEQFF.

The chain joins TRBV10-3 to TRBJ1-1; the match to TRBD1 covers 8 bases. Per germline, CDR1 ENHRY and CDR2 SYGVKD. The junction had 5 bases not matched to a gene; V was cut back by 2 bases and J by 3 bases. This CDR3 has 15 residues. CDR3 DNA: TGTGCCATCAGTGAGGAGGACAGGGTCTACACTGAAGCTTTCTTT. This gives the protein CAISEEDRVYTEAFF.

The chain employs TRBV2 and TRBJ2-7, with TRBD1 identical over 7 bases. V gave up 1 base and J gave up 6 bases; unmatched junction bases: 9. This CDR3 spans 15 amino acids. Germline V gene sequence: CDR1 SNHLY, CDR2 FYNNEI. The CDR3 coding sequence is TGTGCCAGCAGTGAAGAGGACAGGCTGGACGTCGAGCAGTACTTC. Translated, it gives CASSEEDRLDVEQYF.

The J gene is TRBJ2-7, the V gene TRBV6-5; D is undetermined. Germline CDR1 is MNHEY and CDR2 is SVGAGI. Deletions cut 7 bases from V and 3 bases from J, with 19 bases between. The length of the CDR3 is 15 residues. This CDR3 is CASIPGPRFFYEQYF. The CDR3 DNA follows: TGTGCCAGCATACCTGGTCCCAGGTTTTTCTACGAGCAGTACTTC.

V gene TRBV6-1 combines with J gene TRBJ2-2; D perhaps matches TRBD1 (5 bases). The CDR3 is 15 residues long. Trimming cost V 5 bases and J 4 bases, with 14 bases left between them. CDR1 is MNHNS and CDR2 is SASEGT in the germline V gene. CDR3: CASSSTEASTGELFF. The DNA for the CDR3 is TGTGCCAGCAGTTCGACAGAAGCGAGCACCGGGGAGCTGTTTTTT.

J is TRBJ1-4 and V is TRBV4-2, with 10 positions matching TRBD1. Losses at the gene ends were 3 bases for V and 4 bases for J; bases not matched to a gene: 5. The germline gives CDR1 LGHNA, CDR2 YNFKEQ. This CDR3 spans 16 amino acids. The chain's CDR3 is CASSQGQGSGNEKLFF. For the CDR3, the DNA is TGTGCCAGCAGCCAGGGACAGGGGTCAGGTAATGAAAAACTGTTTTTT.